Below, 24 T cell receptor beta chains from the same sample are listed, as sequenced in a study of shared clonotypes between healthy human individuals. Produced via immunoSEQ multiplex PCR; TCRdb's table is partial and in-frame only. The sample has approximately 640,000 clones; roughly 88% are singletons. Material for sequencing was memory CD8+ T cells from PBMCs. Documented subset: CD45RO+ cells pooled with CCR7-negative TemRA cells. Receptors originate from a man aged 18 to 30 in good health. Some clones in this sample may be carry-over from other donors' samples.

The rearrangement links TRBV21-1 to TRBJ2-5; TRBD1, the D gene given by the table, was not confirmed from the DNA. TRBV21-1 is labeled a pseudogene. The CDR3 totals 14 residues. The CDR3 sequence is CASRPGTGEETQYF. CDR3 DNA sequence: TGTGCCAGCAGACCCGGGACAGGGGAAGAGACCCAGTACTTC.

The genes are TRBV29-1 and TRBJ2-5, with TRBD1 as a possible D gene (7 bases). This CDR3 is built from 16 residues. Germline V gives CDR1 SQVTM, CDR2 ANQGSEA. V shed 6 bases and J shed 0 bases, with 20 bases lying between them. CDR3 coding DNA: TGCAGCGTCGCGGGGACAGTCCTACCGTACCAAGAGACCCAGTACTTC. Amino acids: CSVAGTVLPYQETQYF.

The V call is TRBV6-1, the J call TRBJ2-5; D gene ambiguous. Germline lookup yields CDR1 MNHNS and CDR2 SASEGT. The CDR3 sequence is 15 residues long. V dropped 1 base and J dropped 4 bases, with 13 bases sitting between them. CDR3 nucleotide sequence: TGTGCCAGCAGTGAAGAAGACAACCCGGGAGAGACCCAGTACTTC. Residues: CASSEEDNPGETQYF.

This chain joins TRBV9 and TRBJ2-7; the D gene is possibly TRBD1 (6 bases). Trimming took 4 bases from V and 4 from J, leaving 12 bases between them. The CDR3 runs to 13 residues. Germline V gene data show CDR1 as SGDLS and CDR2 as YYNGEE. CDR3 amino acids: CASSSRDKYEQYF. CDR3 DNA sequence: TGTGCCAGCAGCTCCCGGGACAAATACGAGCAGTACTTC.

The chain uses TRBV6-5 and TRBJ2-3; D remains unclear. CDR3 length equals 15 residues. Germline V lookup: CDR1 MNHEY, CDR2 SVGAGI. With 0 bases removed from V and 0 bases from J, the gap between germline ends came to 7 bases. CDR3 nucleotide sequence: TGTGCCAGCAGTTACTCGAGGTATAGCACAGATACGCAGTATTTT. Protein: CASSYSRYSTDTQYF.

The chain combines TRBV4-1 with TRBJ2-7; D possibly corresponds to TRBD2 (6 bases). From germline, CDR1 is MGHRA and CDR2 YSYEKL. With 0 bases removed from V and 4 bases from J, the gap between germline ends came to 13 bases. The length of the CDR3 is 15 residues. The CDR3, as DNA: TGCGCCAGCAGCCAAGAGTGGAGCGGAGGGTACGAGCAGTACTTC. Translation gives CASSQEWSGGYEQYF.

V gene TRBV28 combines with J gene TRBJ1-2, with D tentatively TRBD1 (5 bases). With 4 bases removed from V and 2 bases from J, the gap between germline ends came to 20 bases. CDR3 size: 17 residues. CDR1 is MDHEN and CDR2 is SYDVKM in the germline V gene. CDR3 coding DNA: TGTGCCAGCAGTTCTCTACCAACCCCTGACAGAAACTATGGCTACACCTTC. Translated, it gives CASSSLPTPDRNYGYTF.

The chain uses TRBV29-1 and TRBJ1-2; the D gene is possibly TRBD1 (6 bases). This CDR3 spans 14 amino acids. Trimming left V 3 bases short and J 0 bases short, with 11 bases between. Per the germline V gene, CDR1 is SQVTM and CDR2 is ANQGSEA. The CDR3 protein is CSVEGTYSNYGYTF. The CDR3 nucleotides are TGCAGCGTTGAGGGGACATATTCTAACTATGGCTACACCTTC.

This sequence joins TRBV5-8 and TRBJ1-4; no reliable D call. Deletions cut 2 bases from V and 0 bases from J, with 8 bases between. Germline V lookup: CDR1 SGHTS, CDR2 YDEGEE. This CDR3 is 15 amino acids long. CDR3 coding DNA: TGTGCCAGCAGCTTCGTCAGAACAACTAATGAAAAACTGTTTTTT. Its translation: CASSFVRTTNEKLFF. The full variable domain, in which reference TRBV5-8 and TRBJ1-4 provide the parts outside the CDR3, is EAGVTQSPTHLIKTRGQQATLRCSPISGHTSVYWYQQALGLGLQFLLWYDEGEERNRGNFPPRFSGRQFPNYSSELNVNALELEDSALYLCASSFVRTTNEKLFFGSGTQLSVL.

This clone was seen just once. This chain connects TRBV28 to TRBJ2-1, with TRBD1 identical over 9 bases. Germline V lookup: CDR1 MDHEN, CDR2 SYDVKM. The V segment lost 6 bases and the J segment 8 bases; nucleotides outside the gene matches: 8. This CDR3 region has 14 residues. CDR3 bases: TGTGCCAGCAGCCTACAGGGGGCGGGGGATGAGCAGTTCTTC. Translated: CASSLQGAGDEQFF.

This clone appeared a single time. The V and J genes are TRBV7-9 and TRBJ2-5; tentatively, D is TRBD2 (6 bases). The CDR3 runs 17 residues. With 1 base removed from V and 0 bases from J, the gap between germline ends came to 15 bases. Germline V CDR1 and CDR2: SEHNR, FQNEAQ (reference sequence). The CDR3 reads CASSLGKRRDYQETQYF. CDR3 nucleotide sequence: TGTGCCAGCAGCTTAGGTAAACGGCGGGACTACCAAGAGACCCAGTACTTC.

The chain couples TRBV28 to TRBJ2-3; TRBD2 matches 7 bases. J was trimmed by 2 bases and V by 3 bases; bases with no gene match: 17. CDR1 and CDR2 (germline): MDHEN, SYDVKM. The CDR3 runs to 19 residues. The CDR3 region has the DNA TGTGCCAGCAGTTTGAGGGTTGGTCGGACTAGGGCGTCCACAGATACGCAGTATTTT. Encoded protein: CASSLRVGRTRASTDTQYF.

V usage is TRBV7-2 and J usage is TRBJ2-7; 7 nucleotides match TRBD1. Per germline, CDR1 SGHTA and CDR2 FQGNSA. The junction had 9 bases not matched to a gene; V was cut back by 5 bases and J by 2 bases. The CDR3 covers 15 residues. The CDR3 reads CASSPYRQGPYEQYF. The CDR3 coding sequence is TGTGCCAGCAGCCCATATCGACAGGGTCCCTACGAGCAGTACTTC.

The rearrangement uses TRBV13 and TRBJ2-1, with 9 bases matching TRBD2. Germline V gene sequence: CDR1 PRHDT, CDR2 FYEKMQ (reference sequence). With V trimmed by 5 bases and J by 1 base, 9 bases remained unmatched. There are 17 residues in the CDR3. The CDR3 bases are TGTGCCAGCAGCCATCCCGTTAGCGGGAGTTCCTACAATGAGCAGTTCTTC. Translating gives CASSHPVSGSSYNEQFF.

J is TRBJ1-1 and V is TRBV9; D is undetermined. Germline V CDR1 and CDR2: SGDLS, YYNGEE. Trimming took off 0 bases at V and 2 bases at J, with 8 bases between the two ends. This CDR3 spans 14 amino acids. The CDR3 DNA is TGTGCCAGCAGCGTAGATGGTCCAAACACTGAAGCTTTCTTT. It encodes CASSVDGPNTEAFF.

This clone was seen once. This chain uses TRBV4-1 with TRBJ2-1, with D possibly TRBD1 on 6 matching bases. The CDR3 length is 18 residues. Trimming pared 1 base from V and 0 bases from J, leaving 16 bases between. Germline V lookup: CDR1 MGHRA, CDR2 YSYEKL. In DNA form, the CDR3 reads TGCGCCAGCAGCCAAGGTAAAAGGACAGTAGCCTCCTACAATGAGCAGTTCTTC. The encoded protein is CASSQGKRTVASYNEQFF.

The chain links TRBV14 to TRBJ2-4; TRBD1 or TRBD2 may be the D gene (7 bases each). Trimming pared 4 bases from V and 7 bases from J, leaving 17 bases between. The CDR3 consists of 15 residues. Germline CDR1 SGHDN, CDR2 FVKESK. The CDR3: CASSPFPQGGNIQYF. The CDR3, as DNA: TGTGCCAGCAGCCCCTTCCCCCAGGGGGGGAACATTCAGTACTTC.

The rearrangement uses TRBV28 and TRBJ2-7; D may be TRBD1 or TRBD2 (5 bases each). Germline V gene lookup returns CDR1 MDHEN and CDR2 SYDVKM. The germline V and J ends were trimmed by 3 bases and 3 bases, with 9 bases remaining between them. CDR3 size: 13 residues. CDR3 nucleotide sequence: TGTGCCAGCAGTTTTGAGGGGATCTACGAGCAGTACTTC. It yields the protein CASSFEGIYEQYF. The full variable domain, its missing parts supplied by reference TRBV28 and TRBJ2-7, is DVKVTQSSRYLVKRTGEKVFLECVQDMDHENMFWYRQDPGLGLRLIYFSYDVKMKEKGDIPEGYSVSREKKERFSLILESASTNQTSMYLCASSFEGIYEQYFGPGTRLTVT.

A few counts support this clone. V usage is TRBV7-9 and J usage is TRBJ1-1; TRBD1 agrees at 12 bases. The CDR3 runs 14 residues. The germline gives CDR1 SEHNR, CDR2 FQNEAQ (reference sequence). V lost 3 bases, J lost 11 bases, and 7 bases stayed unmatched. The CDR3 is CASSFPGQGARAFF. CDR3 DNA sequence: TGTGCCAGCAGCTTCCCGGGACAGGGGGCAAGGGCTTTCTTT.

The chain couples TRBV19 to TRBJ1-2; 8 bases agree with TRBD1. Germline V gives CDR1 LNHDA, CDR2 SQIVND (reference sequence). With 7 bases clipped from V and 4 bases from J, the junction kept 8 bases outside the gene matches. The CDR3 covers 14 residues. For the CDR3, the DNA is TGTGCCAGTACCACCGGACAGGGTCTCTATGGCTACACCTTC. It is translated as CASTTGQGLYGYTF.

The V and J genes are TRBV27 and TRBJ2-7; 8 nucleotides match TRBD1. J gave up 2 bases and V 3 bases, and 3 bases lay outside the gene matches. Germline V CDR1 and CDR2: MNHEY, SMNVEV (reference sequence). The CDR3 has 14 residues. CDR3 region: CASSFLDRAYEQYF. The CDR3 DNA follows: TGTGCCAGCAGTTTCTTGGACAGGGCCTACGAGCAGTACTTC.

This clone was detected only a few times. The sample holds other DNA sequences that translate to the same CDR3. The V call is TRBV4-3, the J call TRBJ2-7, with a possible D match to TRBD1 (6 bases). This CDR3 spans 15 amino acids. The germline V gene has CDR1 LGHNA and CDR2 YSLEER. Trimming pared 0 bases from V and 0 bases from J, leaving 9 bases between. CDR3 in amino acids: CASSQDRGSSYEQYF. As DNA, the CDR3 is TGCGCCAGCAGCCAAGACAGGGGAAGCTCCTACGAGCAGTACTTC.

The count of this clone is one. At the DNA level, this CDR3 is encoded by other sequences in the same sample as well. J is TRBJ1-5 and V is TRBV9; a possible D gene is TRBD1 (5 bases). Germline CDR1 and CDR2: SGDLS and YYNGEE. CDR3 length equals 14 residues. Trimming removed 2 bases from V and 7 bases from J, with 13 bases in between. CDR3 nucleotide sequence: TGTGCCAGCAGCGTGGGAGGGGCCGGGCAGCCCCAGCATTTT. Its protein is CASSVGGAGQPQHF.

The gene calls are TRBV6-1 and TRBJ1-3; D ambiguous. In germline, CDR1 is MNHNS, CDR2 SASEGT. Trimming pared 1 base from V and 4 bases from J, leaving 14 bases between. This CDR3 spans 16 amino acids. The DNA of the CDR3 is TGTGCCAGCAGTGAAGGGGCGGAGGCGCTGGGAAACACCATATATTTT. Encoded protein: CASSEGAEALGNTIYF.